Sequencing of this TCR beta chain was carried out in a study of T cell responses to AZD1222 COVID-19 vaccine. Whole-study findings and limits: There were mostly white British donors and more females than males, and clonal diversity was possibly underestimated. Spike-specific TCR breadth and depth rose after two AZD1222 doses.

Recipients boosted at about 4 weeks or about 12 weeks are pooled. Only a few counts were recorded for this clone. Its target is not known. Sequencing was performed with immunoSEQ multiplex PCR; in TCRdb, only in-frame clones are kept and a portion is missing. Here the sample spans approximately 150,000 clones, roughly 92% being singletons. V lost 6 bases and J lost 3, with 14 bases in between. This CDR3 has 13 amino acids. In germline, CDR1 is SQVTM, CDR2 ANQGSEA. Sequenced here: peripheral blood, sampled 28 days after the second AZD1222 dose. This sequence originates from an adult who received the AZD1222 COVID-19 vaccine. This chain links TRBV29-1 with TRBJ1-2, with D perhaps TRBD1 (5 bases). CDR3 nucleotides: TGCAGCGTCGTCGGGGCGCCGGACTATGGCTACACCTTC. It yields the protein CSVVGAPDYGYTF.